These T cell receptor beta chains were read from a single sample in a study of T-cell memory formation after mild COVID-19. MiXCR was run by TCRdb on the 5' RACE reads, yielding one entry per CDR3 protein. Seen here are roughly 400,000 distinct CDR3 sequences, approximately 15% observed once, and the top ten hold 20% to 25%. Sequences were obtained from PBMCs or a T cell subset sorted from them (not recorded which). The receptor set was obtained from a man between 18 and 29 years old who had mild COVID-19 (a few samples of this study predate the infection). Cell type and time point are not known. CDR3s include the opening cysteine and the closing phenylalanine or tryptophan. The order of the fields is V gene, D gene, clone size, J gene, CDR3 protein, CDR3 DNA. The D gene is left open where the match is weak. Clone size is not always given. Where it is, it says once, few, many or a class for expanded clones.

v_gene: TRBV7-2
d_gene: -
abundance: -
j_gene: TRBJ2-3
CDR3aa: CASTGYGGAATQYF
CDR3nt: TGTGCCAGCACCGGTTACGGCGGGGCCGCAACGCAGTATTTT

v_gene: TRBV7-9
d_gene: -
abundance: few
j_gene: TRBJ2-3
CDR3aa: CASSTEGPRTDTQYF
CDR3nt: TGTGCCAGCAGCACAGAGGGACCAAGGACAGATACGCAGTATTTT

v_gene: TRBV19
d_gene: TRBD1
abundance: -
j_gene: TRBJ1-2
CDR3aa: CASKTGLGDSYGYTF
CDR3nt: TGTGCCAGTAAGACAGGGCTGGGAGATTCGTATGGCTACACCTTC

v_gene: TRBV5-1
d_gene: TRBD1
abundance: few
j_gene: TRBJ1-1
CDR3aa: CASSFSAGGSTEAFF
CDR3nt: TGCGCCAGCAGCTTTTCGGCAGGGGGGAGCACTGAAGCTTTCTTT

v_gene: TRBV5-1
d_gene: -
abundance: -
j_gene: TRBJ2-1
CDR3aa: CASSFKYNEQFF
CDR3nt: TGCGCCAGCAGCTTCAAATACAATGAGCAGTTCTTC

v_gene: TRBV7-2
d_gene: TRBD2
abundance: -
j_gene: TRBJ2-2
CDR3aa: CASSPRASGVTGGLFF
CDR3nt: TGTGCCAGCAGCCCCCGCGCTAGCGGGGTTACCGGGGGGCTGTTTTTT

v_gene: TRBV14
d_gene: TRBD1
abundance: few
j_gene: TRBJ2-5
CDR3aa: CASSQPGTGLETQYF
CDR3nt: TGTGCCAGCAGCCAACCCGGGACAGGCTTAGAGACCCAGTACTTC

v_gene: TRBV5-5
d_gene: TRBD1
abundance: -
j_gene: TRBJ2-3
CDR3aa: CASSFWDREGDTQYF
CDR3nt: TGTGCCAGCAGCTTCTGGGACAGGGAAGGAGATACGCAGTATTTT

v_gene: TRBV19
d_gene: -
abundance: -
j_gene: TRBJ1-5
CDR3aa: CASRAYRDSNQPQHF
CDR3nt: TGTGCCAGTAGAGCCTACAGGGATAGCAATCAGCCCCAGCATTTT

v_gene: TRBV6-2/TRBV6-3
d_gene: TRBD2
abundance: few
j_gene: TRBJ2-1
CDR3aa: CASSYSNGGNEQFF
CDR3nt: TGTGCCAGCAGTTACTCGAACGGGGGGAATGAGCAGTTCTTC

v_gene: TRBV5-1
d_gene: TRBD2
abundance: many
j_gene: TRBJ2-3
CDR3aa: CASSQRTSSGGWTDTQYF
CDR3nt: TGCGCCAGCAGCCAACGCACTTCTAGCGGGGGTTGGACAGATACGCAGTATTTT

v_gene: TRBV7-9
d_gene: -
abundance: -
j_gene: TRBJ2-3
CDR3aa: CASSLYRELDTQYF
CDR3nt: TGTGCCAGCAGCTTGTACAGGGAGCTCGATACGCAGTATTTT

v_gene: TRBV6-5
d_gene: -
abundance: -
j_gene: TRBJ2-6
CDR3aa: CASSYGSPGSGANVLTF
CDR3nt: TGTGCCAGCAGTTACGGGAGTCCGGGGTCTGGGGCCAACGTCCTGACTTTC

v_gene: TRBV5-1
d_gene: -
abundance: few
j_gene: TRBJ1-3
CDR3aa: CASNPGHGNTIYF
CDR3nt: TGCGCCAGCAATCCGGGACACGGAAACACCATATATTTT

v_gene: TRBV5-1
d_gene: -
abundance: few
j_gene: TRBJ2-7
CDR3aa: CASSFVGGEQYF
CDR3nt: TGCGCCAGCAGCTTCGTTGGGGGTGAGCAGTACTTC

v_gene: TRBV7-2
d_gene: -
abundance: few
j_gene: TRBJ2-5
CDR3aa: CASSLAEAVRETQYF
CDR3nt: TGTGCCAGCAGCTTAGCGGAGGCAGTGCGAGAGACCCAGTACTTC

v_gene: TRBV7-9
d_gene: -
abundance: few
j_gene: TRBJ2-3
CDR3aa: CASTREGQDTQYF
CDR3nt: TGTGCCAGCACCCGGGAAGGACAAGATACGCAGTATTTT

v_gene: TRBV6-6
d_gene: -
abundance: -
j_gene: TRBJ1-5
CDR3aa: CASSYGNQPQHF
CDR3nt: TGTGCCAGCAGTTATGGAAATCAGCCCCAGCATTTT

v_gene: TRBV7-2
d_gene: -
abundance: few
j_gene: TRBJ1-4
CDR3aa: CASSPRDGNEKLFF
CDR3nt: TGTGCCAGCAGCCCCCGGGACGGAAATGAAAAACTGTTTTTT

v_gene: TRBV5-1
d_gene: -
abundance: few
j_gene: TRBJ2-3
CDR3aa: CASSSGRERSRADTQYF
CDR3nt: TGCGCCAGCAGCTCCGGACGCGAAAGGTCACGCGCGGATACGCAGTATTTT

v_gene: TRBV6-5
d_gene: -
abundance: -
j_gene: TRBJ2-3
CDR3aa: CASSLRQVWDTDTQYF
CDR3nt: TGTGCCAGCAGTTTACGACAGGTTTGGGACACAGATACGCAGTATTTT

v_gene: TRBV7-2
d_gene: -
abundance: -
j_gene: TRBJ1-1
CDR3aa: CASSLTHSLNTEAFF
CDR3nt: TGTGCCAGCAGCTTAACCCACAGTTTGAACACTGAAGCTTTCTTT

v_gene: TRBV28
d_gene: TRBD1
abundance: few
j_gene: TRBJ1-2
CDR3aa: CASTLAGGYGYTF
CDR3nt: TGTGCCAGCACCCTGGCAGGGGGGTATGGCTACACCTTC

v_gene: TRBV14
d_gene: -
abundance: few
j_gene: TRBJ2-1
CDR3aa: CASSLWSDNEQFF
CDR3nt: TGTGCCAGCAGTTTATGGAGCGACAATGAGCAGTTCTTC

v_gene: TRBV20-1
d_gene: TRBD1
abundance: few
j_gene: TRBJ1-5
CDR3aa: CSAQTGTGWNNQPQHF
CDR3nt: TGCAGTGCTCAAACCGGGACAGGGTGGAACAATCAGCCCCAGCATTTT

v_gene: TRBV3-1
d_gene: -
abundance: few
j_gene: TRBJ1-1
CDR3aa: CASSPQIYLKNTEAFF
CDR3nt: TGTGCCAGCAGCCCTCAAATCTATTTGAAGAACACTGAAGCTTTCTTT

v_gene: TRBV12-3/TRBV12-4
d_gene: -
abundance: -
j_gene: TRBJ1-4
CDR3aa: CASSLQALTNEKLFF
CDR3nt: TGTGCCAGCAGTTTACAGGCGCTAACTAATGAAAAACTGTTTTTT

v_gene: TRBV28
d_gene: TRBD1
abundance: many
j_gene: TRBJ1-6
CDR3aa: CASSWRWDRGNSPLHF
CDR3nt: TGTGCCAGCAGCTGGCGCTGGGACAGGGGGAATTCACCCCTCCACTTT

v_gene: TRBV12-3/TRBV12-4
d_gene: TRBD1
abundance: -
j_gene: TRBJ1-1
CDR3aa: CASSFRGPYTEAFF
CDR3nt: TGTGCCAGCAGTTTCAGGGGGCCGTACACTGAAGCTTTCTTT

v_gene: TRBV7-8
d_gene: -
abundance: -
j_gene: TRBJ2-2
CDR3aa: CASSSRVVLRDTGELFF
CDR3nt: TGTGCCAGCAGCTCCAGGGTCGTTTTGCGCGACACCGGGGAGCTGTTTTTT

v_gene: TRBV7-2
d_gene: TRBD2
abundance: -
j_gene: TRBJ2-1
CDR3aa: CASSYPGGDEQFF
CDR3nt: TGTGCCAGCAGCTACCCGGGGGGAGACGAGCAGTTCTTC

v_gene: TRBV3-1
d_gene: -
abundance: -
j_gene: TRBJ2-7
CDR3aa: CASSNVDGVYEQYF
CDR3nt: TGTGCCAGCAGCAACGTGGACGGAGTCTACGAGCAGTACTTC

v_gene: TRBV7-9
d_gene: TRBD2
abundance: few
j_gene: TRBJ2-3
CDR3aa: CASTSRGDTDTQYF
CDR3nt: TGTGCCAGCACCTCCCGGGGGGACACAGATACGCAGTATTTT

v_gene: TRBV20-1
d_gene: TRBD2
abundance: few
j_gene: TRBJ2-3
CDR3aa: CSATRGRDTQYF
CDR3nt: TGCAGTGCTACGCGGGGGAGAGATACGCAGTATTTT

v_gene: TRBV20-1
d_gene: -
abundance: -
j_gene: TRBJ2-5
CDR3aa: CSARDPWYGNEETQYF
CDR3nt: TGCAGTGCTAGAGACCCTTGGTACGGTAACGAAGAGACCCAGTACTTC

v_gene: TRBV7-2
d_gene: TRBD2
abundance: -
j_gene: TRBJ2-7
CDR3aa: CASSFLSGGYEQYF
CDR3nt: TGTGCCAGCAGCTTCCTTAGCGGGGGTTACGAGCAGTACTTC